This T cell receptor (beta chain) appears in the sequencing data of a study of blood T cell repertoires in COVID-19 (dated by TCRdb to the early 2020s). With regard to the full study: Samples from collaborators originated in the United States, Italy and Spain and spanned both the acute and convalescent phases of COVID-19. The repertoires were released in a freely available public database meant as a resource for research on the immune response to SARS-CoV-2. Where available, HLA class I and class II types were taken from metadata supplied by the sample provider and were not determined by assay-based typing. The sample metadata nearly always contained a de-identified subject ID, COVID-19 status, age in years and sex. Subjects who had been exposed to COVID-19, were actively infected with it, or had recovered from it provided the deeply sampled blood TCRbeta repertoires that made up the dataset. The prospective study material was composed of cDNA or gDNA derived from T cells, B-cell-depleted T cells, or PBMCs. Samples were obtained from the ongoing ImmuneRACE study (first 160 participants) and from some 1,200 subjects provided by 6 global collaborators. Overall study outcomes, separate from this receptor: How much clinical and demographic metadata was included differed by source and by participant, and the metadata was provided uncurated.

The immunoSEQ Assay, a bias-controlled multiplex PCR, was used to amplify TCRbeta CDR3 regions from genomic DNA. The authors' analysis ran thus. Within the assay, amplification of reference gene primers was used to estimate how many nucleated cells each sample contained. Sequence reads were collapsed and filtered to measure the absolute abundance of every unique TCRbeta CDR3 rearrangement. Productive Simpson clonality was computed per sample as the square root of Simpson's diversity index over productive rearrangements. The immuneACCESS repertoire file appears here via TCRdb, limited to in-frame rearrangements. These files lack a portion of the clones; in checked studies, under half of the deficit traces to unresolved V genes, and the cause of the others is not known. The DNA gave D and trimming, while V, J and clone size come from that table. The sample table shows 310,000 or so clones, and more than 80% are seen once. Nearly 6.5% of the sample rests with the top ten.

Another Seattle source contributed samples from volunteer blood donors who had recovered from COVID-19. Each collaborating institution followed its own protocols to collect whole blood in K2EDTA tubes. For TCRbeta analysis, collaborators shipped samples in one of three forms: frozen whole blood, isolated PBMCs, or DNA extracted from either of those sample types. This clone was found once. What this receptor recognizes is not known. No qualities accompany the bases; no much larger clone lies one base away. Trimming costs V 4 bases and J 5 bases, and their ends lie 17 bases apart. The CDR3 starts with the cysteine, ends with the phenylalanine, and has 15 residues. Only the CDR3 DNA is retained, 45 bases long and in frame from the first base. The germline V gene provides CDR1 MNHEY and CDR2 SVGEGT.

The rearrangement combines TRBV6-2 or TRBV6-3 with TRBJ2-5, and TRBD2 may be the D gene, going by 6 matching bases. The sequenced sample was peripheral blood. This TCR derives from a young man who had recovered from COVID-19. The nucleotide sequence reads TGTGCCAGCAGTTCCCGGGGTGGGGGACTCGAGACCCAGTACTTC. Translated, it gives CASSSRGGGLETQYF.